The T cell receptor (beta chain) under discussion was sequenced for a study of OX40 agonist ivuxolimab in advanced cancers. This clone was counted once. Between the trimmed V and J ends, which lost 6 bases and 0 bases, there was a span of 17 bases. Germline V gene lookup returns CDR1 MNHEY and CDR2 SMNVEV (reference sequence). This CDR3 has 16 residues. Assay used: immunoSEQ multiplex PCR; TCRdb lists only in-frame clones, some missing. The data hold about 35,000 clones, with around four fifths observed a single time. The sequenced sample was CD4+ or CD8+ T cells sorted from blood, obtained in a trial of the OX40 agonist ivuxolimab. The TCR was taken from an adult with an advanced solid tumor such as melanoma, head and neck, liver or kidney cancer. The rearrangement links TRBV27 to TRBJ1-2; D gene ambiguous. The CDR3 nucleotides read TGTGCCAGCAGCCCCCACGTGGCGGTAGCTAACTATGGCTACACCTTC. Translated, it gives CASSPHVAVANYGYTF.